This T cell receptor (beta chain) was obtained from a study of blood T cell repertoires in COVID-19. This clone was detected only once. This CDR3 has 15 residues. The V and J ends lost 5 bases and 3 bases, in that order; junction bases with no gene match: 8. Germline V gene sequence: CDR1 SGHNT, CDR2 YENEEA. The protocol was immunoSEQ multiplex PCR, while the TCRdb copy is restricted to in-frame clones and leaves out a portion. The repertoire consists of approximately 250,000 clones, with approximately 79% occurring once and the leading ten covering about 4%. The TCR comes from a man aged 25-45 years with acute COVID-19. The material sequenced was PBMCs or T cells enriched from blood (not recorded which). The chain links TRBV11-3 to TRBJ1-1, with 8 bases matching TRBD1. The CDR3 region is CASSDGAGGYTEAFF. The DNA for the CDR3 is TGTGCCAGCAGCGACGGAGCAGGGGGCTACACTGAAGCTTTCTTT. Full variable domain (remainder filled in from reference TRBV11-3 and TRBJ1-1): EAGVVQSPRYKIIEKKQPVAFWCNPISGHNTLYWYLQNLGQGPELLIRYENEEAVDDSQLPKDRFSAERLKGVDSTLKIQPAELGDSAVYLCASSDGAGGYTEAFFGQGTRLTVV.